The 22 T cell receptor beta chains listed next were all sequenced from one sample in a study of OX40 agonist ivuxolimab in advanced cancers. The library came from the immunoSEQ multiplex PCR assay. As stored in TCRdb, this immuneACCESS dataset retains in-frame rearrangements with V and J assigned. A fraction of the clones does not appear; measured against another copy, unresolved V genes explain less than half of the discrepancy, and the remainder lacks a known reason. This sample is represented by 60,000 to 100,000 clones; around 87% of them were singletons. The ten largest clones add up to about 0.52% of the sample. This material consisted of CD4+ or CD8+ T cells sorted from blood, taken in a trial of the OX40 agonist ivuxolimab. These receptor sequences come from an adult with an advanced solid tumor such as melanoma, head and neck, liver or kidney cancer.

V usage is TRBV15 and J usage is TRBJ2-3; TRBD2 matches 7 bases. The length of the CDR3 is 12 residues. Unmatched junction bases numbered 4, after V lost 11 bases and J lost 2 bases. Germline lookup yields CDR1 LNHNV and CDR2 YYDKDF (reference sequence). The CDR3 protein is CAFGGFTDTQYF. DNA for the CDR3: TGTGCCTTCGGGGGGTTCACAGATACGCAGTATTTT.

V usage is TRBV20-1 and J usage is TRBJ2-7, with D unresolved. The germline V gene encodes CDR1 DFQATT and CDR2 SNEGSKA (reference sequence). V was shortened by 4 bases and J by 3 bases, with 7 bases between the two germline ends. The CDR3 spans 11 residues. The DNA for the CDR3 is TGCAGTGCTACCGTCCACTACGAGCAGTACTTC. Translated: CSATVHYEQYF.

The chain employs TRBV18 and TRBJ1-2, with D possibly TRBD1 on 6 matching bases. Per the germline V gene, CDR1 is KGHSH and CDR2 is LQKENI. The CDR3 sequence is 15 residues long. Trimming shortened V by 3 bases and J by 0 bases, and 11 bases separated the two germline ends. The CDR3 spells CASSPRTDPNYGYTF. CDR3 bases: TGTGCCAGCTCACCTAGGACAGACCCTAACTATGGCTACACCTTC. The full variable domain, its missing parts supplied by reference TRBV18 and TRBJ1-2, is NAGVMQNPRHLVRRRGQEARLRCSPMKGHSHVYWYRQLPEEGLKFMVYLQKENIIDESGMPKERFSAEFPKEGPSILRIQQVVRGDSAAYFCASSPRTDPNYGYTFGSGTRLTVV.

The genes are TRBV29-1 and TRBJ2-1, with 7 nucleotides matching TRBD2. V was pared by 6 bases and J by 2 bases, with 7 bases of the junction left unmatched. CDR1 is SQVTM, CDR2 ANQGSEA, per germline. CDR3 length: 14 residues. The chain's CDR3 is CSVRAGDTYNEQFF. CDR3 nucleotide sequence: TGCAGCGTGAGGGCGGGAGACACCTACAATGAGCAGTTCTTC.

The gene calls are TRBV5-1 and TRBJ2-1, with D unresolved. In germline, CDR1 is SGHRS, CDR2 YFSETQ. This CDR3 has 13 amino acids. Trimming left V 4 bases short and J 9 bases short, with 14 bases between. The chain's CDR3 is CASSPYFGGEQFF. The CDR3 DNA reads TGCGCCAGCAGCCCCTACTTCGGTGGTGAGCAGTTCTTC.

This sequence joins TRBV29-1 and TRBJ2-6, with 7 bases that match TRBD1. CDR3 size: 14 residues. Germline V CDR1 and CDR2: SQVTM, ANQGSEA. Trimming cost V 6 bases and J 2 bases; bases outside gene matches: 4. The CDR3 reads CSVGDRAGANVLTF. The CDR3 bases are TGCAGCGTGGGAGACAGGGCTGGGGCCAACGTCCTGACTTTC.

V is TRBV6-6 and J is TRBJ2-7; the D gene is possibly TRBD2 (7 bases). The CDR3 sequence is 14 residues long. Trimming removed 6 bases at V and 0 bases at J, with 12 bases between. Germline-derived CDR1 and CDR2 are MNHNY and SVGAGI (reference sequence). CDR3 in DNA: TGTGCCAGCAGGGGGGGGACAAACTCCTACGAGCAGTACTTC. Translation gives CASRGGTNSYEQYF.

The chain links TRBV2 to TRBJ2-3; tentatively, D is TRBD2 (6 bases). CDR3 length: 15 residues. Looked up from germline, CDR1 is SNHLY and CDR2 is FYNNEI. Trimming removed 4 bases at V and 3 bases at J, with 14 bases between. The CDR3 is CASSVRAGPTDTQYF. In nucleotides, the CDR3 is TGTGCCAGCAGTGTGCGAGCGGGCCCAACAGATACGCAGTATTTT.

The chain uses TRBV5-6 and TRBJ2-4, with D tentatively TRBD2 (7 bases). This CDR3 has 16 amino acids. CDR1 is SGHDT and CDR2 is YYEEEE in the germline V gene. The ends were cut back, 4 bases at V and 1 base at J, with 15 bases in the middle. CDR3 region: CASSRFAGAAKNIQYF. The CDR3 nucleotides read TGTGCCAGCAGCAGATTCGCGGGGGCCGCCAAAAACATTCAGTACTTC.

This chain connects TRBV2 to TRBJ1-4; 8 nucleotides align to TRBD1. In germline, CDR1 is SNHLY, CDR2 FYNNEI. The CDR3 is 14 amino acids. With 8 bases clipped from V and 3 bases from J, the junction kept 5 bases outside the gene matches. The CDR3 region is CASRWTGSNEKLFF. CDR3 coding DNA: TGTGCCAGCCGATGGACAGGGTCTAATGAAAAACTGTTTTTT.

V gene TRBV9 combines with J gene TRBJ1-5; weak D call: TRBD1 (6 bases). Per the germline V gene, CDR1 is SGDLS and CDR2 is YYNGEE. The ends were cut back, 3 bases at V and 4 bases at J, with 11 bases in the middle. The CDR3 totals 14 residues. For the CDR3, the DNA is TGTGCCAGCAGCGCCGGGACATTTAATCAGCCCCAGCATTTT. Translated, it gives CASSAGTFNQPQHF.

The V and J genes are TRBV5-1 and TRBJ2-1, with D unresolved. From germline, CDR1 is SGHRS and CDR2 YFSETQ. Trimming removed 1 base from V and 0 bases from J, with 11 bases in between. The CDR3 covers 16 residues. The CDR3 region has the DNA TGCGCCAGCAGCTTGTCTGGCTCCAGCTCCTACAATGAGCAGTTCTTC. It codes for CASSLSGSSSYNEQFF.

J is TRBJ1-6 and V is TRBV10-3, with TRBD1 matching over 10 bases. Per the germline V gene, CDR1 is ENHRY and CDR2 is SYGVKD. V trimming: 10 bases; J trimming: 8 bases; junction bases outside the gene matches: 8. The CDR3 runs to 14 residues. As DNA, the CDR3 is TGTGCCACCCGGACAGGGGGAATGTATTCACCCCTCCACTTT. Its protein is CATRTGGMYSPLHF.

The J gene is TRBJ1-4, the V gene TRBV18; the match to TRBD1 covers 8 bases. There are 16 residues in the CDR3. The germline V gene has CDR1 KGHSH and CDR2 LQKENI. V trimming: 2 bases; J trimming: 0 bases; junction bases outside the gene matches: 2. For the CDR3, the DNA is TGTGCCAGCTCACCAGGACAGGGAGCAACTAATGAAAAACTGTTTTTT. Its protein is CASSPGQGATNEKLFF.

V is TRBV13 and J is TRBJ2-1; D might be TRBD2 (6 bases). Germline CDR1 PRHDT, CDR2 FYEKMQ (reference sequence). Trimming removed 5 bases from V and 9 bases from J, with 23 bases in between. The CDR3 consists of 16 residues. The CDR3, as DNA: TGTGCCAGCAGCGGCGACCGGGACTGGGGCCGGGGTGAGCAGTTCTTC. Protein product: CASSGDRDWGRGEQFF.

CDR3 residues: CASSLAVTNEKLFF. As DNA, the CDR3 is TGTGCCAGCAGCCTGGCAGTGACAAATGAAAAACTGTTTTTT. This sequence joins TRBV6-5 and TRBJ1-4; D unclear. The CDR3 spans 14 residues. Germline lookup yields CDR1 MNHEY and CDR2 SVGAGI. With 6 bases removed from V and 5 bases from J, the gap between germline ends came to 13 bases.

This CDR3 reads CAISEIQGNYGYTF. The DNA for the CDR3 is TGTGCCATCAGTGAAATACAAGGGAACTATGGCTACACCTTC. The genes are TRBV10-3 and TRBJ1-2; D unclear. Germline V CDR1 and CDR2: ENHRY, SYGVKD. The CDR3 contains 14 residues. Trimming removed 3 bases at V and 2 bases at J, with 10 bases between.

This sequence joins TRBV9 and TRBJ1-6, with D uncertain. Trimming cost V 0 bases and J 7 bases, with 8 bases left between them. The CDR3 is 14 amino acids. The germline CDR1 and CDR2 sequences are SGDLS and YYNGEE. The DNA for the CDR3 is TGTGCCAGCAGCGTAGCGATGTTCAATTCACCCCTCCACTTT. This gives the protein CASSVAMFNSPLHF.

This clone has just one count. This sequence joins TRBV6-1 and TRBJ2-7, with 7 bases that match TRBD1. Germline V gene sequence: CDR1 MNHNS, CDR2 SASEGT. The trim removed 6 bases at V and 3 bases at J, leaving 5 bases unmatched. CDR3 length equals 13 residues. CDR3 protein: CASRDRAIYEQYF. The CDR3 region has the DNA TGTGCCAGCAGAGACAGGGCAATCTACGAGCAGTACTTC.

The gene calls are TRBV6-5 and TRBJ2-5; the D is unclear. Trimming pared 4 bases from V and 9 bases from J, leaving 9 bases between. Per germline, CDR1 MNHEY and CDR2 SVGAGI. The CDR3 consists of 11 residues. The CDR3 DNA sequence: TGTGCCAGCAGTTCAAGGACGGCCCAGTACTTC. Translating gives CASSSRTAQYF.

The chain has TRBV11-2 and TRBJ2-6; D tentatively fits TRBD1 or TRBD2 (5 bases each). V shed 0 bases and J shed 0 bases, with 9 bases lying between them. The CDR3 totals 17 residues. In germline, CDR1 is SGHAT, CDR2 FQNNGV. Here the CDR3 reads CASSLDWGISGANVLTF. CDR3 nucleotides: TGTGCCAGCAGCTTAGATTGGGGGATCTCTGGGGCCAACGTCCTGACTTTC.

The V call is TRBV6-1, the J call TRBJ1-1, with TRBD1 identical over 7 bases. The CDR3 loop spans 15 amino acids. Trimming took 1 base from V and 2 from J; bases not matched to a gene: 4. Germline V gives CDR1 MNHNS, CDR2 SASEGT. The CDR3 spells CASSEGRGLNTEAFF. CDR3 bases: TGTGCCAGCAGTGAAGGGAGGGGGCTAAACACTGAAGCTTTCTTT.